The 2 T cell receptor beta chains given below trace back to one sample, sequenced in a study of Ad26.COV2.S vaccination and SARS-CoV-2 variants. Only in-frame clones appear in the TCRdb table, and some are missing; sequencing was by immunoSEQ multiplex PCR. The top ten clones hold about 10% of a sample with hundreds of thousands of clones, 86% of them seen once. Described treatment: some 20 received Ad26.COV2.S at low or high dose, single or two shots; 5 received placebo; per-sample allocation not given. Material that was analyzed had been drawn on day 63 after the first vaccine or placebo injection. The material sequenced was peripheral blood, taken in a trial of Ad26.COV2.S vaccine versus placebo. All receptors come from a person aged 18 to 59 who received the Ad26.COV2.S COVID-19 vaccine or a placebo.

The J gene is TRBJ1-6, the V gene TRBV10-3; unclear D gene. V dropped 3 bases and J dropped 9 bases, with 15 bases sitting between them. Germline CDR1 reads ENHRY; CDR2 reads SYGVKD. The CDR3 consists of 15 residues. CDR3 coding DNA: TGTGCCATCAGTGATTTGACCGCAAGTAGTTCACCCCTCCACTTT. This codes for CAISDLTASSSPLHF.

The chain links TRBV28 to TRBJ2-1; 8 bases match TRBD2. Per the germline V gene, CDR1 is MDHEN and CDR2 is SYDVKM. V lost 3 bases and J lost 6; bases outside the gene matches: 10. This CDR3 spans 16 amino acids. The chain's CDR3 is CASSFRLRGAPNEQFF. The CDR3 DNA sequence: TGTGCCAGCAGTTTTCGTTTGCGGGGGGCCCCCAATGAGCAGTTCTTC.